The 21 T cell receptor beta chains presented below share a single source sample, sequenced in a study of identical twins. TCRdb fed the 5' RACE reads into MiXCR, producing one record per CDR3 protein. Of some 500,000 distinct CDR3 sequences in the sample, approximately 15% are singletons; the top ten hold about 0.53%. The same data also went into a second study, on yellow fever vaccine responses in identical twins.

What was sequenced was CD4+ T cells sorted from blood. These receptors all come from a young woman in good health.

This clonotype was counted between two and nine times. CDR3 sequence reads: CASSSMEGRYGYTF. The CDR3 DNA reads as TGTGCCAGCAGTTCGATGGAAGGCCGCTATGGCTACACCTTC. V and J are TRBV27 and TRBJ1-2, with D uncertain. CDR3 size: 14 residues. CDR1 is MNHEY, CDR2 SMNVEV, per germline (reference sequence). V was cut by 4 bases and J by 4 bases, with 13 bases left in between.

In its sample, this clonotype was seen a few times. The J gene is TRBJ1-1, the V gene TRBV12-5; D is uncertain. Trimming took 3 bases from V and 1 from J, leaving 6 bases between them. The germline V gene has CDR1 LGHNT and CDR2 FRNRAP. CDR3 size: 13 residues. This chain's CDR3 is CASGFAANTEAFF. The CDR3 DNA reads TGTGCTAGTGGTTTCGCAGCGAACACTGAAGCTTTCTTT.

This clonotype was recorded at least ten times. The chain carries TRBV5-1 and TRBJ2-5; D not resolved. CDR3 length equals 13 residues. In germline, CDR1 is SGHRS, CDR2 YFSETQ. With 4 bases removed from V and 2 bases from J, the gap between germline ends came to 9 bases. The CDR3 protein is CASSRELQETQYF. DNA for the CDR3: TGCGCCAGCAGCAGAGAACTTCAAGAGACCCAGTACTTC.

This clonotype was seen at least ten times. The chain has TRBV20-1 and TRBJ2-1; a possible D gene is TRBD2 (6 bases). CDR1 and CDR2 from the germline V gene are DFQATT and SNEGSKA (reference sequence). Trimming removed 7 bases from V and 4 bases from J, with 11 bases in between. The CDR3 length is 12 residues. Here the CDR3 reads CSGGRSYNEQFF. DNA for the CDR3: TGCAGTGGAGGGAGGAGTTACAATGAGCAGTTCTTC.

The V call is TRBV12-3 or TRBV12-4, the J call TRBJ1-6, with 10 nucleotides matching TRBD1. The CDR3 covers 14 residues. The J segment lost 9 bases and the V segment lost 6 bases, leaving 5 bases of the junction unmatched. The CDR3 is CASRTGTGASPLHF. As DNA, the CDR3 is TGTGCCAGCAGAACCGGGACAGGGGCTTCACCCCTCCACTTT.

This clonotype has a handful of counts. This chain connects TRBV13 to TRBJ1-1; unclear D gene. The CDR3 consists of 14 residues. Germline CDR1 and CDR2: PRHDT and FYEKMQ (reference sequence). V gave up 5 bases and J gave up 2 bases, with 12 bases separating them. The CDR3 nucleotides read TGTGCCAGCAGCCCCTTCTCTAGAAACACTGAAGCTTTCTTT. It yields the protein CASSPFSRNTEAFF. Variable domain in full (rest from reference TRBV13 and TRBJ1-1): AAGVIQSPRHLIKEKRETATLKCYPIPRHDTVYWYQQGPGQDPQFLISFYEKMQSDKGSIPDRFSAQQFSDYHSELNMSSLELGDSALYFCASSPFSRNTEAFFGQGTRLTVV.

This chain uses TRBV12-3 or TRBV12-4 with TRBJ2-3; D ambiguous. Trimming pared 2 bases from V and 7 bases from J, leaving 7 bases between. The CDR3 contains 12 residues. CDR3 bases: TGTGCCAGCAGTTTACCTGGGAATACGCAGTATTTT. Translating gives CASSLPGNTQYF.

This clonotype has a handful of counts. As DNA, the CDR3 is TGCGCCAGCAGCCAACTTCGTTTGGGGCCGGACACCGGGGAGCTGTTTTTT. This encodes CASSQLRLGPDTGELFF. V gene TRBV4-1 combines with J gene TRBJ2-2, with a tentative D call TRBD1 (5 bases). The CDR3 is 17 residues long. Trimming cost V 2 bases and J 3 bases, with 16 bases left between them. CDR1 is MGHRA and CDR2 is YSYEKL in the germline V gene.

The chain has TRBV11-2 and TRBJ2-3, with 8 bases matching TRBD1. Unmatched junction bases numbered 7, after V lost 4 bases and J lost 1 base. This CDR3 comprises 16 residues. Germline V gene sequence: CDR1 SGHAT, CDR2 FQNNGV. The CDR3, as DNA: TGTGCCAGCAGCTCAATCCGGGGACAGGGCACAGATACGCAGTATTTT. This gives the protein CASSSIRGQGTDTQYF.

The chain employs TRBV30 and TRBJ2-7; D may be TRBD1 (6 bases). This CDR3 region has 14 residues. Trimming pared 4 bases from V and 0 bases from J, leaving 13 bases between. Germline CDR1 is GTSNPN and CDR2 is SVGIG (reference sequence). CDR3 region: CAWTGTSSSYEQYF. The CDR3 DNA reads TGTGCCTGGACGGGGACATCGAGCTCCTACGAGCAGTACTTC.

V gene TRBV6-2 or TRBV6-3 combines with J gene TRBJ2-1, with 15 bases that match TRBD2. The CDR3 is 14 amino acids. Unmatched junction bases numbered 4, after V lost 6 bases and J lost 10 bases. CDR1 is MNHEY, CDR2 SVGEGT, per germline. CDR3 in amino acids: CASSRGTSGGEQFF. For the CDR3, the DNA is TGTGCCAGCAGCAGAGGGACTAGCGGGGGGGAGCAGTTCTTC.

The table lists this clonotype with many counts. The chain has TRBV3-1 and TRBJ2-3, with D perhaps TRBD2 (6 bases). From germline, CDR1 is LGHDT and CDR2 YNNKEL (reference sequence). The V gene lost 3 bases and the J gene lost 4 bases, with 11 bases spanning the gap. The CDR3 extends over 14 amino acids. Written as DNA, the CDR3 is TGTGCCAGCAGCCAGGCTAGCGCGGCAGATACGCAGTATTTT. It is translated as CASSQASAADTQYF.

This clonotype came up many times. J is TRBJ2-3 and V is TRBV24-1; D is undetermined. V gave up 3 bases and J gave up 2 bases, with 8 bases separating them. The germline gives CDR1 KGHDR, CDR2 SFDVKD. There are 14 residues in the CDR3. This CDR3 is CATSDPGPTDTQYF. The DNA of the CDR3 is TGTGCCACCAGTGATCCCGGACCCACAGATACGCAGTATTTT.

This clonotype has more than one count but fewer than ten. The V and J genes are TRBV29-1 and TRBJ2-2; D call uncertain. V was shortened by 2 bases and J by 2 bases, with 9 bases between the two germline ends. CDR1 and CDR2 (germline): SQVTM, ANQGSEA. This CDR3 comprises 14 residues. In DNA, the CDR3 is TGCAGCGTTGAACGGCAGGCCAACACCGGGGAGCTGTTTTTT. It yields the protein CSVERQANTGELFF.

This clonotype has more than one count but fewer than ten. This chain connects TRBV5-6 to TRBJ2-1; the D gene could be TRBD1 or TRBD2 (5 bases each). This CDR3 spans 12 amino acids. V dropped 6 bases and J dropped 9 bases, with 13 bases sitting between them. The germline CDR1 and CDR2 sequences are SGHDT and YYEEEE. The CDR3 bases are TGTGCCAGCACCCCTTTTGGGGGTGAGCAGTTCTTC. It encodes CASTPFGGEQFF. The full variable domain, in which reference TRBV5-6 and TRBJ2-1 provide the parts outside the CDR3, is DAGVTQSPTHLIKTRGQQVTLRCSPKSGHDTVSWYQQALGQGPQFIFQYYEEEERQRGNFPDRFSGHQFPNYSSELNVNALLLGDSALYLCASTPFGGEQFFGPGTRLTVL.

The gene calls are TRBV23-1 and TRBJ2-7; perhaps TRBD2 as D (5 bases). TRBV23-1 qualifies as an ORF whose function is uncertain. The CDR3 consists of 14 residues. V lost 7 bases to trimming and J lost 3 bases, with 16 bases between them. The CDR3 reads CASTEGNGYYEQYF. The CDR3 region has the DNA TGCGCCAGCACCGAGGGAAACGGGTACTACGAGCAGTACTTC.

This clonotype was seen many times. The genes are TRBV5-6 and TRBJ2-3; no reliable D call. Germline assignment: CDR1 SGHDT and CDR2 YYEEEE. Trimming removed 5 bases at V and 4 bases at J, with 11 bases between. The CDR3 runs to 13 residues. CDR3 in amino acids: CASSGRASDTQYF. In nucleotides, the CDR3 is TGTGCCAGCAGTGGGCGCGCCTCAGATACGCAGTATTTT.

This clonotype showed up just once. V usage is TRBV5-6 and J usage is TRBJ1-1; D possibly corresponds to TRBD1 (6 bases). Trimming took off 4 bases at V and 0 bases at J, with 13 bases between the two ends. Germline lookup yields CDR1 SGHDT and CDR2 YYEEEE. This CDR3 contains 15 residues. The DNA for the CDR3 is TGTGCCAGCAGCGCAGGCGGGACACTGAACACTGAAGCTTTCTTT. Protein sequence: CASSAGGTLNTEAFF.

This clonotype was counted only a few times. The chain carries TRBV5-1 and TRBJ1-2; weak D call: TRBD1 (5 bases). Deletions cut 7 bases from V and 3 bases from J, with 13 bases between. The germline CDR1 and CDR2 sequences are SGHRS and YFSETQ. This CDR3 region has 13 residues. This CDR3 reads CASSVGGDYGYTF. Here the CDR3 DNA reads TGCGCCAGCTCGGTCGGGGGAGACTATGGCTACACCTTC.

The V and J genes are TRBV2 and TRBJ2-2; D is uncertain. V lost 7 bases, J lost 7 bases, and 13 bases lay in between. Germline CDR1 is SNHLY and CDR2 is FYNNEI. This CDR3 is 13 amino acids long. For the CDR3, the DNA is TGTGCCAGCACCAACCTAGGTTTCGGGGAGCTGTTTTTT. Protein sequence: CASTNLGFGELFF. Based on the CDR3 plus reference TRBV2 and TRBJ2-2, the full variable domain is EPEVTQTPSHQVTQMGQEVILRCVPISNHLYFYWYRQILGQKVEFLVSFYNNEISEKSEIFDDQFSVERPDGSNFTLKIRSTKLEDSAMYFCASTNLGFGELFFGEGSRLTVL.

The sample holds many counts of this clonotype. The chain is built from TRBV7-2 and TRBJ2-5; 9 bases line up with TRBD1. The CDR3 is made up of 13 amino acids. From germline, CDR1 is SGHTA and CDR2 FQGNSA. The trim removed 6 bases at V and 4 bases at J, leaving 3 bases unmatched. The CDR3 protein is CASSPGQGETQYF. CDR3 DNA: TGTGCCAGCAGTCCGGGACAGGGAGAGACCCAGTACTTC.